A selection of T cell receptor beta chains follows, all from one sample in a study of T cell responses to AZD1222 COVID-19 vaccine. The assay was immunoSEQ multiplex PCR, and TCRdb's table has in-frame clones only and misses some. The sample records about 160,000 clones, about 90% being singletons. Sequencing was performed on peripheral blood, taken on day 0 of AZD1222 vaccination. Every receptor here comes from an adult in good health. The CDR3 runs from the conserved cysteine through the conserved F or W. Fields, in order: V gene, CDR3 length, D gene, J gene, clone size, CDR3 DNA, CDR3 protein. D genes are given only for firm matches. Clone size is stated in some rows and not others, as once, few, many or a class when expanded.

V: TRBV14
length: 15
D: TRBD1
J: TRBJ1-4
size: .
DNA: TGTGCCAGCAGGGGCGACAGGGACACTAATGAAAAACTGTTTTTT
CDR3: CASRGDRDTNEKLFF

V: TRBV11-2
length: 17
D: .
J: TRBJ1-3
size: .
DNA: TGTGCCAGCAGCCTCCCGACAGAGCTCTCCGGTGGAAACACCATATATTTT
CDR3: CASSLPTELSGGNTIYF

V: TRBV27
length: 14
D: .
J: TRBJ1-1
size: .
DNA: TGTGCCAGCAGTTTAGGACAGATGAACACTGAAGCTTTCTTT
CDR3: CASSLGQMNTEAFF

V: TRBV2
length: 15
D: .
J: TRBJ2-2
size: .
DNA: TGTGCCAGCAGTGAAGTGCCACAGAACACCGGGGAGCTGTTTTTT
CDR3: CASSEVPQNTGELFF

V: TRBV29-1
length: 12
D: .
J: TRBJ1-1
size: .
DNA: TGCAGCGTTGTAGAAGGTTCCACTGAAGCTTTCTTT
CDR3: CSVVEGSTEAFF

V: TRBV6-5
length: 15
D: .
J: TRBJ1-4
size: .
DNA: TGTGCCAGCAGTCCTTCAGGGGCGGTGCGTGAAAAACTGTTTTTT
CDR3: CASSPSGAVREKLFF

V: TRBV5-6
length: 14
D: .
J: TRBJ2-2
size: .
DNA: TGTGCCAGCAGCTTGGTTGGGCCGTCCGGGGAGCTGTTTTTT
CDR3: CASSLVGPSGELFF

V: TRBV27
length: 14
D: TRBD1
J: TRBJ2-3
size: .
DNA: TGTGCCAGCAGCAGGGGGAGTGCTGGAGATACGCAGTATTTT
CDR3: CASSRGSAGDTQYF

V: TRBV27
length: 18
D: .
J: TRBJ2-3
size: .
DNA: TGTGCCAGCAATAATCTCCGTGCGGGGGCTCGACGCACAGATACGCAGTATTTT
CDR3: CASNNLRAGARRTDTQYF

V: TRBV5-1
length: 14
D: .
J: TRBJ2-5
size: once
DNA: TGCGCCAGCAGCTTGGAGGGCGGCCGAGAGACCCAGTACTTC
CDR3: CASSLEGGRETQYF

V: TRBV7-2
length: 13
D: .
J: TRBJ1-1
size: .
DNA: TGTGCCAGCAGCTCTACAGTAAACACTGAAGCTTTCTTT
CDR3: CASSSTVNTEAFF

V: TRBV5-4
length: 14
D: .
J: TRBJ1-6
size: once
DNA: TGTGCCAGCAGCTTTAACCCGTCTAATTCACCCCTCCACTTT
CDR3: CASSFNPSNSPLHF

V: TRBV6-5
length: 15
D: TRBD1
J: TRBJ1-5
size: few
DNA: TGTGCCAGCACTGCTAAACCGGGACAGGGGGCCAGAGAGCATTTT
CDR3: CASTAKPGQGAREHF

V: TRBV6-6
length: 16
D: .
J: TRBJ2-5
size: once
DNA: TGTGCCAGCAGTTACGGGGGCACGTTGTACCAAGAGACCCAGTACTTC
CDR3: CASSYGGTLYQETQYF

V: TRBV4-3
length: 15
D: TRBD1
J: TRBJ1-6
size: .
DNA: TGCGCCAGCAGCCAAGATACAGGGGGAGATTCACCCCTCCACTTT
CDR3: CASSQDTGGDSPLHF

V: TRBV19
length: 15
D: .
J: TRBJ1-6
size: once
DNA: TGTGCCAGTAGTCCCCAAGCAGGGTTTAATTCACCCCTCCACTTT
CDR3: CASSPQAGFNSPLHF

V: TRBV27
length: 16
D: .
J: TRBJ2-3
size: .
DNA: TGTGCCAGCAGTTTACGCGGGAAGCGGGGCACAGATACGCAGTATTTT
CDR3: CASSLRGKRGTDTQYF

V: TRBV28
length: 14
D: .
J: TRBJ1-3
size: .
DNA: TGTGCCAGCAGTGGGGGGTTGGTAGGGAACACCATATATTTT
CDR3: CASSGGLVGNTIYF

V: TRBV7-8
length: 13
D: .
J: TRBJ1-5
size: .
DNA: TGTGCCAGCAGCTTAGCTCTCAATCAGCCCCAGCATTTT
CDR3: CASSLALNQPQHF

V: TRBV6-5
length: 13
D: .
J: TRBJ1-5
size: .
DNA: TGTGCCAGCAGTTACTCGGGTAAGCAGCCCCAGCATTTT
CDR3: CASSYSGKQPQHF

V: TRBV5-1
length: 13
D: .
J: TRBJ2-1
size: .
DNA: TGCGCCAGCAGTCGGGGTTCCTACAATGAGCAGTTCTTC
CDR3: CASSRGSYNEQFF

V: TRBV6-1
length: 13
D: .
J: TRBJ1-1
size: .
DNA: TGTGCCAGCAGTGATTGGGCAGGCAGCGAAGCTTTCTTT
CDR3: CASSDWAGSEAFF

V: TRBV2
length: 11
D: .
J: TRBJ1-2
size: .
DNA: TGTGCCAGCACAGTCCAGTATGGCTACACCTTC
CDR3: CASTVQYGYTF

V: TRBV30
length: 12
D: .
J: TRBJ1-2
size: .
DNA: TGTGCCTGGACAGGGAAAAACTATGGCTACACCTTC
CDR3: CAWTGKNYGYTF

V: TRBV7-2
length: 14
D: TRBD1
J: TRBJ1-5
size: .
DNA: TGTGCCAGCAGCTCCAGGGGGGTGAATCAGCCCCAGCATTTT
CDR3: CASSSRGVNQPQHF

V: TRBV28
length: 15
D: .
J: TRBJ1-1
size: .
DNA: TGTGCCAGTAAAGGAGCGGGGGTTGCGAACACTGAAGCTTTCTTT
CDR3: CASKGAGVANTEAFF

V: TRBV10-3
length: 13
D: .
J: TRBJ1-4
size: few
DNA: TGTGCCATCAAATCAGGGAATGATGAAAAACTGTTTTTT
CDR3: CAIKSGNDEKLFF

V: TRBV6-2/TRBV6-3
length: 12
D: .
J: TRBJ2-7
size: .
DNA: TGTGCCAGCAGTCCCCTTTCCTACGAGCAGTACTTC
CDR3: CASSPLSYEQYF

V: TRBV19
length: 14
D: .
J: TRBJ1-2
size: .
DNA: TGTGCCAGTACCGTCGGCGGGGATTGGAATGGCTACACCTTC
CDR3: CASTVGGDWNGYTF

V: TRBV12-5
length: 15
D: TRBD1
J: TRBJ2-5
size: .
DNA: TGTGCTAGTGGTTCCCCGGACAGGGGTGACGAGACCCAGTACTTC
CDR3: CASGSPDRGDETQYF

V: TRBV28
length: 14
D: TRBD1
J: TRBJ1-3
size: .
DNA: TGTGCCAGCAGTTCACAGGGGGCTGGAAACACCATATATTTT
CDR3: CASSSQGAGNTIYF

V: TRBV7-2
length: 14
D: TRBD2
J: TRBJ2-3
size: .
DNA: TGTGCCAGCAGCACTACTAGCGGCACAGATACGCAGTATTTT
CDR3: CASSTTSGTDTQYF

V: TRBV5-6
length: 18
D: TRBD1
J: TRBJ1-4
size: .
DNA: TGTGCCAGCAGCTTCGGACAGGGGGCGACTCTTCTTAATGAAAAACTGTTTTTT
CDR3: CASSFGQGATLLNEKLFF

V: TRBV4-2
length: 15
D: TRBD1
J: TRBJ2-7
size: .
DNA: TGTGCCAGCAGCCAAGAACCGGGACAGAACTACGAGCAGTACTTC
CDR3: CASSQEPGQNYEQYF

V: TRBV28
length: 15
D: .
J: TRBJ2-2
size: once
DNA: TGTGCCAGCAGTTTATATCCTAGCAACACCGGGGAGCTGTTTTTT
CDR3: CASSLYPSNTGELFF

V: TRBV7-9
length: 16
D: TRBD2
J: TRBJ2-5
size: once
DNA: TGTGCCAGCAGCGCTCCCAGCGGGGGGGCGGGAGAGACCCAGTACTTC
CDR3: CASSAPSGGAGETQYF

V: TRBV29-1
length: 13
D: .
J: TRBJ1-1
size: .
DNA: TGCAGCGCTGCAAGAGGGATGGAGACTGAAGCTTTCTTT
CDR3: CSAARGMETEAFF

V: TRBV28
length: 15
D: TRBD1
J: TRBJ2-7
size: .
DNA: TGTGCCAGCAGCTCCCCCGGGACAGGACGCTACGAGCAGTACTTC
CDR3: CASSSPGTGRYEQYF

V: TRBV10-1
length: 13
D: .
J: TRBJ1-1
size: .
DNA: TGCGCCAGCAGTGAGTCGATACAACAGATAACTTTCTTT
CDR3: CASSESIQQITFF

V: TRBV28
length: 16
D: .
J: TRBJ2-7
size: .
DNA: TGTGCCAGCAGTCTTGTCGGGGCAGGGCCACGAGAGGAGCAGTACTTC
CDR3: CASSLVGAGPREEQYF

V: TRBV4-3
length: 18
D: TRBD1
J: TRBJ1-5
size: .
DNA: TGCGCCAGCAGCCAAGATCTGGCAGGGGGGCATCTCAATCAGCCCCAGCATTTT
CDR3: CASSQDLAGGHLNQPQHF

V: TRBV5-1
length: 15
D: TRBD1
J: TRBJ2-3
size: .
DNA: TGCGCCAGCAGCTTGGCGGGACAGGGGCAAAATACGCAGTATTTT
CDR3: CASSLAGQGQNTQYF

V: TRBV3-1/TRBV3-2
length: 14
D: TRBD2
J: TRBJ2-7
size: .
DNA: TGTGCCAGCAGCCTTCGGGGGGGCCCGGACGAGCAGTACTTC
CDR3: CASSLRGGPDEQYF

V: TRBV28
length: 14
D: .
J: TRBJ1-2
size: .
DNA: TGTGCCAGTGAGGGAGCCCCCGGGAACTATGGCTACACCTTC
CDR3: CASEGAPGNYGYTF

V: TRBV6-1
length: 16
D: TRBD1
J: TRBJ1-3
size: .
DNA: TGTGCCAGCAGTGACCGAGGACAGGGGGCAGGAAACACCATATATTTT
CDR3: CASSDRGQGAGNTIYF

V: TRBV19
length: 15
D: .
J: TRBJ2-2
size: .
DNA: TGTGCCAGTAGTATGAAGCCGATTAACACCGGGGAGCTGTTTTTT
CDR3: CASSMKPINTGELFF

V: TRBV6-2/TRBV6-3
length: 15
D: .
J: TRBJ2-6
size: .
DNA: TGTGCCAGCAGTTTTGGGGGCCCTGGGGCCAACGTCCTGACTTTC
CDR3: CASSFGGPGANVLTF

V: TRBV5-1
length: 12
D: .
J: TRBJ2-1
size: .
DNA: TGCGCCAGCGCCCCGGGGTACAATGAGCAGTTCTTC
CDR3: CASAPGYNEQFF

V: TRBV28
length: 15
D: .
J: TRBJ2-1
size: .
DNA: TGTGCCAGTAAGGGTAGGGGAGGCATGCTAAATGAGCAGTTCTTC
CDR3: CASKGRGGMLNEQFF

V: TRBV7-2
length: 14
D: .
J: TRBJ1-2
size: .
DNA: TGTGCCAGCAGCTTAGCTAACAGGGTCTATGGCTACACCTTC
CDR3: CASSLANRVYGYTF

V: TRBV5-4
length: 15
D: TRBD1
J: TRBJ2-5
size: .
DNA: TGTGCCAGCAGCTTGGCGACAGGGGGCCAAGAGACCCAGTACTTC
CDR3: CASSLATGGQETQYF

V: TRBV18
length: 13
D: .
J: TRBJ1-3
size: .
DNA: TGTGCCAGCTCACCTGGGACTGGAAACACCATATATTTT
CDR3: CASSPGTGNTIYF

V: TRBV5-1
length: 14
D: TRBD1
J: TRBJ1-1
size: .
DNA: TGCGCCAGCAGCGCGGACAGGACGAACACTGAAGCTTTCTTT
CDR3: CASSADRTNTEAFF